This TCR beta chain was recorded in a study of blood T cell repertoires in COVID-19. About the study: Sites across the United States, Italy and Spain contributed samples from acute and convalescent COVID-19. The cDNA or gDNA used as material had been derived from T cells, B-cell-depleted T cells, or PBMCs.

Methods used by the authors: Nucleated cell number was recorded as an estimate derived from reference gene primer amplification. Here immunoSEQ multiplex PCR was the method, and the copy in TCRdb shows in-frame clones only, minus some. V and J calls and clone size are given by that table; D and trimming were obtained from the DNA. Found here are tens of thousands of clones, roughly 80% of them singletons; the top ten hold 20% to 30%. This clonotype was sampled from a human donor with acute or convalescent COVID-19. The donor label of this sample is uncertain. Sequences were obtained from peripheral blood.

DNA of the CDR3: TGTGCCAGCATCCCGGGGGGACGAGGTCGGAATGAGCAGTTCTTC. This encodes CASIPGGRGRNEQFF. The rearrangement joins TRBV6-5 to TRBJ2-1; 7 bases align to TRBD2. This CDR3 comprises 15 residues. The junction had 13 bases not matched to a gene; V was cut back by 7 bases and J by 7 bases. Per the germline V gene, CDR1 is MNHEY and CDR2 is SVGAGI.